The entry that follows covers one T cell receptor beta chain sequence. Its antigen is unknown. This entry is derived from a study of shared clonotypes between healthy human individuals. Trimming stripped 3 bases from V and 8 bases from J, with 21 bases between. The CDR3 consists of 16 residues. Germline V gene sequence: CDR1 SEHNR, CDR2 FQNEAQ (reference sequence). As defined, naive CD8 cells were CD45RO-negative and positively selected for CCR7, with terminally differentiated effector memory CD45RA+ cells excluded. All the donors were Caucasian adults who lived in Nashville, Tennessee. Points from the study as a whole: A few donors shared about 5% of their naive CD4 clonotypes. Rarefaction curves obtained for sorted subsets showed sequencing incomplete despite large depth.

Genomic DNA per cell subset filled all wells of several immunoSEQ plates. The protocol was immunoSEQ multiplex PCR, while the TCRdb copy is restricted to in-frame clones and leaves out a portion. The sample has some 1,900,000 clones, over 85% seen once; the top ten hold more than 0.9%. This clonotype originated in a man younger than 35 in good health. The chain is built from TRBV7-9 and TRBJ2-3, with D possibly called TRBD1 or TRBD2 (5 bases each). The sequenced sample was naive CD8+ T cells sorted from blood. The CDR3 nucleotides read TGTGCCAGCAGCTTCCCAGTAGGGACGCGCCTGGGTACGCAGTATTTT. Its protein product is CASSFPVGTRLGTQYF.